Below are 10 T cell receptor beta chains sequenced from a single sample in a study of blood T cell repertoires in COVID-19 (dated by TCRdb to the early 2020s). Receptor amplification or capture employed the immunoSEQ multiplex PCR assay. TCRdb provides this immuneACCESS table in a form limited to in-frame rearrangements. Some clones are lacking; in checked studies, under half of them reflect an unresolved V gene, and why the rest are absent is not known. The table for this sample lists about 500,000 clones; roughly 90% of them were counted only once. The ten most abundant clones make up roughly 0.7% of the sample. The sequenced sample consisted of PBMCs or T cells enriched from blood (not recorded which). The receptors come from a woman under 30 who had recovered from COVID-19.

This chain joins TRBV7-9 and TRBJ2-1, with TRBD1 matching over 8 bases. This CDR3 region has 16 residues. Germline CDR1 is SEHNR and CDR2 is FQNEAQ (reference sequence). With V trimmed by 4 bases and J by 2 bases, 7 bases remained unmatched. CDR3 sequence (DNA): TGTGCCAGCAGCTCAGGGGGCCTCGGCACCTACAATGAGCAGTTCTTC. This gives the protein CASSSGGLGTYNEQFF.

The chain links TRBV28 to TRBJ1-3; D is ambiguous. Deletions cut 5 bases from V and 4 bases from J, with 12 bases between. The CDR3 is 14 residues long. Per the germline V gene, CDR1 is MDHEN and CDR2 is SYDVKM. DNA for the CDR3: TGTGCCAGCAGTCCCCCAACACAGGGAAACACCATATATTTT. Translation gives CASSPPTQGNTIYF.

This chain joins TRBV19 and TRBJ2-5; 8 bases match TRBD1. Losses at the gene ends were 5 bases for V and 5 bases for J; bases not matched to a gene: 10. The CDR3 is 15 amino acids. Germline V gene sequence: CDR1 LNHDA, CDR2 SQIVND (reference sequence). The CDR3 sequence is CASSLPGGPRETQYF. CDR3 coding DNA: TGTGCCAGTAGTCTCCCAGGGGGCCCCCGGGAGACCCAGTACTTC.

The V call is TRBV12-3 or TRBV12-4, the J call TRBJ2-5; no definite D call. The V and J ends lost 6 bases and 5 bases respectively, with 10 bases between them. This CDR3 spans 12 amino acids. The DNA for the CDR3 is TGTGCCAGCAGCTGGGCCCGCGAGACCCAGTACTTC. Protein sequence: CASSWARETQYF.

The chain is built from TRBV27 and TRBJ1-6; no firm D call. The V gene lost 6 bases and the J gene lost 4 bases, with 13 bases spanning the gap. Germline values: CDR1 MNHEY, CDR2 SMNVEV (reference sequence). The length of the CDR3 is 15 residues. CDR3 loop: CASSLSTEYNSPLHF. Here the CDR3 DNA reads TGTGCCAGCAGCCTAAGTACAGAGTATAATTCACCCCTCCACTTT.

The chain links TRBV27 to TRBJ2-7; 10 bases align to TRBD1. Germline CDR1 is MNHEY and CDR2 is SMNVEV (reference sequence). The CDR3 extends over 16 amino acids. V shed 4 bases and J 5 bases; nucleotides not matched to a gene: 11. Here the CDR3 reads CASSSLTGTGVHEQYF. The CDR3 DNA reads TGTGCCAGCAGTTCCTTGACCGGGACAGGGGTCCACGAGCAGTACTTC.

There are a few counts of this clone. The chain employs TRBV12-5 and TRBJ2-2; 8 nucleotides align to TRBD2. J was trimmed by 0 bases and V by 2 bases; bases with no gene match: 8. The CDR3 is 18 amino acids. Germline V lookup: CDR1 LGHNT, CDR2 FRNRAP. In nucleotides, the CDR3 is TGTGCTAGTGGTTTGTCCCCGCGGGGGGTCCCGAACACCGGGGAGCTGTTTTTT. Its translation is CASGLSPRGVPNTGELFF.

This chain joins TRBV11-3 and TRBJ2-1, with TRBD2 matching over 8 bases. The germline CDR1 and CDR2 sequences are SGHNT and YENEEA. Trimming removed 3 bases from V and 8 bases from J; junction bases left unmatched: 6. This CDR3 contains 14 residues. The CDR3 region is CASSFSTGGDEQFF. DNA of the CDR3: TGTGCCAGCAGCTTCTCCACGGGGGGGGATGAGCAGTTCTTC.

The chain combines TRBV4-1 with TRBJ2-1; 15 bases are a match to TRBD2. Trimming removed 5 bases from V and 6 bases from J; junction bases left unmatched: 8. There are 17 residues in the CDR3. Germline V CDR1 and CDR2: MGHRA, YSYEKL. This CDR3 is CASSSRTSGGALNEQFF. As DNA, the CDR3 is TGCGCCAGCAGCAGCAGGACTAGCGGGGGGGCCCTCAATGAGCAGTTCTTC.

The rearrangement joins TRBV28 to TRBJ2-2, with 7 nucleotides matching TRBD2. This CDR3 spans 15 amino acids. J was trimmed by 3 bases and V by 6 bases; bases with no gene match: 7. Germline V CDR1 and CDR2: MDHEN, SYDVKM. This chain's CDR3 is CASRLGGGDTGELFF. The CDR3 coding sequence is TGTGCCAGCAGGCTCGGGGGAGGGGACACCGGGGAGCTGTTTTTT.